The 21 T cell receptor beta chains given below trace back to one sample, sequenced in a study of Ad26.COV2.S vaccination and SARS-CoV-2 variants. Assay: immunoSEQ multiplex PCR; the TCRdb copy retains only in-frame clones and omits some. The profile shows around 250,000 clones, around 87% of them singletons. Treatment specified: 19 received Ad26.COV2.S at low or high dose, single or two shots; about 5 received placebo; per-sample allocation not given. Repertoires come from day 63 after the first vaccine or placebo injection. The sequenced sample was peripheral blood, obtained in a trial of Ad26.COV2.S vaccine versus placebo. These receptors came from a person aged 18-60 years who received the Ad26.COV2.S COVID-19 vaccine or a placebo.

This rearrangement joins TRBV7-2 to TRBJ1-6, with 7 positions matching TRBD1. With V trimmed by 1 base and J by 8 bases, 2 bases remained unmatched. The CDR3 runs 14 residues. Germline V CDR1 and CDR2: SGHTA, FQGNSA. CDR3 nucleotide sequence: TGTGCCAGCAGCTTAGGGGGACAGTATTCACCCCTCCACTTT. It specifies CASSLGGQYSPLHF.

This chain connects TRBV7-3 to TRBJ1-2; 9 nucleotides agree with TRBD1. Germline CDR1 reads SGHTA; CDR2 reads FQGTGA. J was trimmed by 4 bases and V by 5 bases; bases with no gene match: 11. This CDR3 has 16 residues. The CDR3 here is CASSLYAGTGTYGYTF. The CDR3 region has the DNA TGTGCCAGCAGCCTATACGCCGGGACAGGGACCTATGGCTACACCTTC.

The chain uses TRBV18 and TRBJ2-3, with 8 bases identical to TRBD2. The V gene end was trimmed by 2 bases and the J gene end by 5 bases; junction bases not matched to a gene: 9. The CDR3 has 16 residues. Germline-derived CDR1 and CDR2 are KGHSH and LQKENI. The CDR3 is CASSPGGLAGRDTQYF. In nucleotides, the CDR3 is TGTGCCAGCTCACCAGGCGGTCTAGCGGGTAGAGATACGCAGTATTTT.

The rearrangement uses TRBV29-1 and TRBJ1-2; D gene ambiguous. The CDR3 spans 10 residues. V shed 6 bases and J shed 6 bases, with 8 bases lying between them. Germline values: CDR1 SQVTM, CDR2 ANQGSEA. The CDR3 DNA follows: TGCAGCGTCCTTTGGGATGGCTACACCTTC. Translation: CSVLWDGYTF.

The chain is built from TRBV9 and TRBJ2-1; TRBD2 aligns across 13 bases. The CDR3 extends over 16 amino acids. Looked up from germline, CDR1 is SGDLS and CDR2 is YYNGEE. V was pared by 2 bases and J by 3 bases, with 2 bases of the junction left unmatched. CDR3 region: CASSVRTSGSYNEQFF. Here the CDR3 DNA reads TGTGCCAGCAGCGTGAGGACTAGCGGGAGCTACAATGAGCAGTTCTTC. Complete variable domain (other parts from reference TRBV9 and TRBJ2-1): DSGVTQTPKHLITATGQRVTLRCSPRSGDLSVYWYQQSLDQGLQFLIQYYNGEERAKGNILERFSAQQFPDLHSELNLSSLELGDSALYFCASSVRTSGSYNEQFFGPGTRLTVL.

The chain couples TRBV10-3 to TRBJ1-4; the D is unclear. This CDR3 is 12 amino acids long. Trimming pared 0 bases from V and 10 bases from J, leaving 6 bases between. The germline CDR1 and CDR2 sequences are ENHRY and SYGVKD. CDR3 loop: CAISESEGKLFF. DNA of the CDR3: TGTGCCATCAGTGAGTCCGAGGGAAAACTGTTTTTT.

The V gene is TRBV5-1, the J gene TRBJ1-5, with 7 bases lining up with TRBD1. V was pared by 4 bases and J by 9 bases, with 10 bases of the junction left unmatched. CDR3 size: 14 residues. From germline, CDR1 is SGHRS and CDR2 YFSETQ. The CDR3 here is CASSLGQARGPQHF. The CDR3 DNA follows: TGCGCCAGCAGCCTTGGACAGGCGCGGGGGCCCCAGCATTTT. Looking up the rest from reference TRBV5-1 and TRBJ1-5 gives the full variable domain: KAGVTQTPRYLIKTRGQQVTLSCSPISGHRSVSWYQQTPGQGLQFLFEYFSETQRNKGNFPGRFSGRQFSNSRSEMNVSTLELGDSALYLCASSLGQARGPQHFGDGTRLSIL.

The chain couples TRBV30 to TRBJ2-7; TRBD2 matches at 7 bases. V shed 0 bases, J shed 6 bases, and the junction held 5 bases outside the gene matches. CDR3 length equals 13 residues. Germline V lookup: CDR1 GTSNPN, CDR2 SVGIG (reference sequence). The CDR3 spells CAWSVGSGGEQYF. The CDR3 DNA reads TGTGCCTGGAGTGTAGGGTCGGGGGGCGAGCAGTACTTC.

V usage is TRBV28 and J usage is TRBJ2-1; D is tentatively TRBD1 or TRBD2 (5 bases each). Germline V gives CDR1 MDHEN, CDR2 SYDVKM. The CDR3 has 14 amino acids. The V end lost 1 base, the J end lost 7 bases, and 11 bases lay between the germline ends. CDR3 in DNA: TGTGCCAGCAGTTTATTGGGGCGCGGGAATGAGCAGTTCTTC. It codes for CASSLLGRGNEQFF.

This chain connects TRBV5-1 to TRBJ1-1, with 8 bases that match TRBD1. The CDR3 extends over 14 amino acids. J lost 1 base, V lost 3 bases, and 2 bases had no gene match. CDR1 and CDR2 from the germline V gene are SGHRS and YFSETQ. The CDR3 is CASSSGGQNTEAFF. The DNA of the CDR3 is TGCGCCAGCAGCTCAGGGGGCCAGAACACTGAAGCTTTCTTT.

CDR3 bases: TGTGCCATCAGCGGACAGGGGGGTAGCAATCAGCCCCAGCATTTT. This gives the protein CAISGQGGSNQPQHF. V usage is TRBV10-3 and J usage is TRBJ1-5, with TRBD1 matching over 10 bases. CDR3 length: 15 amino acids. V gave up 6 bases and J gave up 0 bases; unmatched junction bases: 2. Germline V CDR1 and CDR2: ENHRY, SYGVKD.

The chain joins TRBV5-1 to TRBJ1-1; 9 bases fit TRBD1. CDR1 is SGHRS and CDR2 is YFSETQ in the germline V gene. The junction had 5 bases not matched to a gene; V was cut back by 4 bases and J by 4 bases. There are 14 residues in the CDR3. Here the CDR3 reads CASSPGTGSTEAFF. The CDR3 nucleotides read TGCGCCAGCAGCCCGGGGACAGGGAGCACTGAAGCTTTCTTT.

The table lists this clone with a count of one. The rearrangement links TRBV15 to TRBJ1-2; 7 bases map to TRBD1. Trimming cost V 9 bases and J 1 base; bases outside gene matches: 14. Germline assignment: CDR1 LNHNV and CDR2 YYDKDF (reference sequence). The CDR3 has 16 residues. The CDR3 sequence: CATTPGGGIGNYGYTF. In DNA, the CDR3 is TGTGCCACAACCCCAGGGGGTGGTATCGGTAACTATGGCTACACCTTC.

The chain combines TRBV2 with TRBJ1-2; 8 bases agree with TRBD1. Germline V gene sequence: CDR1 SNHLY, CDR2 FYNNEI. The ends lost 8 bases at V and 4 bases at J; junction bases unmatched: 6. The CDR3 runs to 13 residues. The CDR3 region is CASDDRGVYGYTF. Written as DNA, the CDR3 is TGTGCCAGCGACGACAGGGGTGTCTATGGCTACACCTTC. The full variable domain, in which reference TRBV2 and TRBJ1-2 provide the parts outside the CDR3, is EPEVTQTPSHQVTQMGQEVILRCVPISNHLYFYWYRQILGQKVEFLVSFYNNEISEKSEIFDDQFSVERPDGSNFTLKIRSTKLEDSAMYFCASDDRGVYGYTFGSGTRLTVV.

This chain's CDR3 is CASRPGGNYGYTF. CDR3 nucleotides: TGTGCCAGCAGACCGGGAGGTAACTATGGCTACACCTTC. This chain connects TRBV28 to TRBJ1-2; D gene ambiguous. The V end was cut by 6 bases, the J end by 1 base, with 9 bases between. The CDR3 extends over 13 amino acids. Germline V CDR1 and CDR2: MDHEN, SYDVKM.

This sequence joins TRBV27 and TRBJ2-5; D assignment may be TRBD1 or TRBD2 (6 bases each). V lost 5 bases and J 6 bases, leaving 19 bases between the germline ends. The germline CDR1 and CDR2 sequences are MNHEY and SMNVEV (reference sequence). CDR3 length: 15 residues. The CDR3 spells CASSPRPGALKTQYF. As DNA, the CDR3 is TGTGCCAGCAGTCCACGGCCGGGGGCGCTAAAGACCCAGTACTTC.

CDR3 protein: CASNPGTSGDYNEQFF. The CDR3 DNA follows: TGCGCCAGCAACCCGGGGACTAGCGGGGACTACAATGAGCAGTTCTTC. The chain couples TRBV5-1 to TRBJ2-1; TRBD2 matches at 13 bases. The CDR3 extends over 16 amino acids. The germline CDR1 and CDR2 sequences are SGHRS and YFSETQ. V trimming: 6 bases; J trimming: 3 bases; junction bases outside the gene matches: 6.

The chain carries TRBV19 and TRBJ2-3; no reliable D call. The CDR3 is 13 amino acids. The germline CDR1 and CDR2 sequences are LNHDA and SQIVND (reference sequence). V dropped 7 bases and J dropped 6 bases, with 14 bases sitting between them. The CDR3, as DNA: TGTGCCAGTACAAAAGATCGGTACGATACGCAGTATTTT. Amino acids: CASTKDRYDTQYF. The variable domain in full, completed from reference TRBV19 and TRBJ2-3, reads DGGITQSPKYLFRKEGQNVTLSCEQNLNHDAMYWYRQDPGQGLRLIYYSQIVNDFQKGDIAEGYSVSREKKESFPLTVTSAQKNPTAFYLCASTKDRYDTQYFGPGTRLTVL.

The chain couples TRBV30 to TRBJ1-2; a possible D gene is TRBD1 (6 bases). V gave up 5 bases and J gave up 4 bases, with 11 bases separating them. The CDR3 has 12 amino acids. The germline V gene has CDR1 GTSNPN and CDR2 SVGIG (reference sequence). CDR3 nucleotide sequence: TGTGCCTGGGGGGGCCAGGGCTATGGCTACACCTTC. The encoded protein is CAWGGQGYGYTF.

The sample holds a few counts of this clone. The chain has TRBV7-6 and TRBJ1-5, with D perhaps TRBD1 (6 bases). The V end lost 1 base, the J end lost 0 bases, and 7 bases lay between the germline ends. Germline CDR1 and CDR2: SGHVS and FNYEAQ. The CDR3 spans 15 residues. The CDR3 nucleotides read TGTGCCAGCAGCTTAGGGACAGATAGCAATCAGCCCCAGCATTTT. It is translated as CASSLGTDSNQPQHF.

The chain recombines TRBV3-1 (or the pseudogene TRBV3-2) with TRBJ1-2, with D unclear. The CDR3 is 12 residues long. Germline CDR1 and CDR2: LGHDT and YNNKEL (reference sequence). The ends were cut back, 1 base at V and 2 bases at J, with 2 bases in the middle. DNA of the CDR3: TGTGCCAGCAGCCAAGGAAACTATGGCTACACCTTC. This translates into CASSQGNYGYTF.